This TCR beta chain was sequenced during a study of CD8+ T cells in alopecia areata. Study observations and caveats: Scalp clonality dropped significantly under tofacitinib, as did expanded CD8+ top-100 clones.

The treatment denotes: oral pan-JAK inhibitor, 5-10 mg twice daily. Sequencing relied on a cDNA template that was reverse transcribed from extracted RNA. The table came from immunoSEQ multiplex PCR; TCRdb's copy has only in-frame clones and leaves some out. The data contain 130,000 to 150,000 clones, roughly four fifths of them seen just once; the ten biggest clones take up 20% to 25%. A note on this clone: Its matching antigen is unknown.

The CDR3 is made up of 15 amino acids. The germline CDR1 and CDR2 sequences are LGHNA and YSLEER. The V segment lost 0 bases and the J segment 2 bases; nucleotides outside the gene matches: 3. The chain joins TRBV4-3 to TRBJ2-5, with 7 positions matching TRBD1. This material consisted of CD8+ T cells sorted from blood, taken at week 4, from a patient treated with tofacitinib. The receptor was derived from a human donor with alopecia areata. In DNA, the CDR3 is TGCGCCAGCAGCCAAGATCAGGGACAGCAAGAGACCCAGTACTTC. Encoded protein: CASSQDQGQQETQYF.